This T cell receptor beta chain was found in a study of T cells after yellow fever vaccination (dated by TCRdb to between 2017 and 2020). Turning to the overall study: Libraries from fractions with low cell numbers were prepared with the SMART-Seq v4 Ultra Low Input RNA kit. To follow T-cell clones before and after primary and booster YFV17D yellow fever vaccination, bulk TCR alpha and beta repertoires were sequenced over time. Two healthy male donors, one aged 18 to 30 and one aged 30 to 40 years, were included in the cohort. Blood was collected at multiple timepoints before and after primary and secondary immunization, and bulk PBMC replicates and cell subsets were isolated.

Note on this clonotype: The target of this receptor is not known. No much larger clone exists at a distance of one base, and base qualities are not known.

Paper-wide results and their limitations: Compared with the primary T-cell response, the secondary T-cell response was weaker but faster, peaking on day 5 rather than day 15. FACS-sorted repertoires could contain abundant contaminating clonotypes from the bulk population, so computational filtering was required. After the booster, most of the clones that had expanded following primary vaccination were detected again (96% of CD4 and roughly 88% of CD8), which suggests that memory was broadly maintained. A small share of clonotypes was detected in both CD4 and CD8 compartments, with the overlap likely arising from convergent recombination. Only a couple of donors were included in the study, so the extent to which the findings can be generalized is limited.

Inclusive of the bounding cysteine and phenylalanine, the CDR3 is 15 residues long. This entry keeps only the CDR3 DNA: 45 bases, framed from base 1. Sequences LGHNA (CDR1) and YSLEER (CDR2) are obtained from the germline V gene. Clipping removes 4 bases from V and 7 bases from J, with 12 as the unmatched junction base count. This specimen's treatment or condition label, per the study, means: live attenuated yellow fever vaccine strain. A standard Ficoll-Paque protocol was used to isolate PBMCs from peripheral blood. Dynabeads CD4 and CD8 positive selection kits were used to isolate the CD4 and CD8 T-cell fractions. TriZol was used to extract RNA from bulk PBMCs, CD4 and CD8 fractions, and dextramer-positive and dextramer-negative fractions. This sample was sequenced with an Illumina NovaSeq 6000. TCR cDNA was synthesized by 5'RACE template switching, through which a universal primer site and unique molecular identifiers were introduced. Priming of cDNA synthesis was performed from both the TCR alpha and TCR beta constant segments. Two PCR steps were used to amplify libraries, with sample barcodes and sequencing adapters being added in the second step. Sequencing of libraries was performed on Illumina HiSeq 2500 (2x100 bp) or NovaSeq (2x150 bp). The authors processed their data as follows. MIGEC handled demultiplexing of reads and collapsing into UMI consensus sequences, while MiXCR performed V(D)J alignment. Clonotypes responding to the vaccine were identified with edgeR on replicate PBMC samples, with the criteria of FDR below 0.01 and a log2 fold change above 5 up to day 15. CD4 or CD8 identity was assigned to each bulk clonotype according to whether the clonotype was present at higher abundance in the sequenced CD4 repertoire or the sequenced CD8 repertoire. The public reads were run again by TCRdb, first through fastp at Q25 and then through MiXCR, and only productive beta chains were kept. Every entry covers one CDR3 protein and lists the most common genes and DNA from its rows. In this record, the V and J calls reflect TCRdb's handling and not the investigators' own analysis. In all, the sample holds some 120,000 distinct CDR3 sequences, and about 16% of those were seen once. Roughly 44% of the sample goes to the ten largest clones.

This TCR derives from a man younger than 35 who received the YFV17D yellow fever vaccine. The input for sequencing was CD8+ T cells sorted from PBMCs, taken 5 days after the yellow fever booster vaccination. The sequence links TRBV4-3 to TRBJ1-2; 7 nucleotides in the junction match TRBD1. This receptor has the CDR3 CASSPGTGESSGYTF. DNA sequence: TGCGCCAGCAGCCCAGGCACAGGGGAATCTTCTGGCTACACCTTC.